This T cell receptor beta chain was sequenced during a study of CD8 T cells in Susac syndrome. Study-wide findings and caveats: The study admitted that it had a relatively small number of individuals in its TCR sequencing and HLA analysis.

Reverse transcription used about 0.45 to 1 ug RNA and random hexamers. TCRdb re-analysed the immunoSEQ multiplex PCR reads in MiXCR, keeping a single row per CDR3 protein. This table holds about 110,000 distinct CDR3 sequences, around 95% found once. On this clonotype itself: Antigen specificity is unknown.

Peripheral blood CD8+ and CD4+ T cells were profiled by TCR beta sequencing. Healthy donors served as the controls. They were matched for age and sex. TEMRA cells underwent FACS enrichment and CD8+ and CD4+ T cells underwent negative isolation. The CDR3 spans 13 residues. Germline CDR1 and CDR2: ENHRY and SYGVKD. The V gene end was trimmed by 6 bases and the J gene end by 5 bases; junction bases not matched to a gene: 4. The rearrangement joins TRBV10-3 to TRBJ2-1, with 7 bases that match TRBD2. Sequencing input: CD4+ T cells from PBMCs. This TCR was sampled from a human donor in good health. CDR3 bases: TGTGCCATCAGCCAGCGGGAAAACAATGAGCAGTTCTTC. As protein: CAISQRENNEQFF.